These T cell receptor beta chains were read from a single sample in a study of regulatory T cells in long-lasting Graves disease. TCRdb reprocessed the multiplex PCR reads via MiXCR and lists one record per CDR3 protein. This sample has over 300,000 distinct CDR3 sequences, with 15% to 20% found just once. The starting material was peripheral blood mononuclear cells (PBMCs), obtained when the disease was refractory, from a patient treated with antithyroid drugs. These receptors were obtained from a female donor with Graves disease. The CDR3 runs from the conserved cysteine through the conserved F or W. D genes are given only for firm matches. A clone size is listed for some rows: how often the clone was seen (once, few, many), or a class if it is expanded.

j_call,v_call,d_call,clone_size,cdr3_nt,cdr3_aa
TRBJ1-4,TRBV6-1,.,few,TGTGCCAGCGTCAGGGGACCGAATGAAAAACTGTTTTTT,CASVRGPNEKLFF
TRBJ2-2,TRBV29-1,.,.,TGCAGCGTTGAAGATCCCAGGGGGGGGGGGGAGCTGTTTTTT,CSVEDPRGGGELFF
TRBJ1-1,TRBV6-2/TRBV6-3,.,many,TGTGCCAGCAGAGTAGGGGCCACTGAAGCTTTCTTT,CASRVGATEAFF
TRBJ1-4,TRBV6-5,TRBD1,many,TGTGCCAGCAGTTACTGGGACAGCCCTAATGAAAAACTGTTTTTT,CASSYWDSPNEKLFF
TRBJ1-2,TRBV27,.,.,TGTGCCAGCAGTCCGGGACAACCCTATGGCTACACCTTC,CASSPGQPYGYTF
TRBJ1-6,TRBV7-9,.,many,TGTGCCAGCAGCCCTCATGGGGGGCGAAATTCACCCCTCCACTTT,CASSPHGGRNSPLHF
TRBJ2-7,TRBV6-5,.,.,TGTGCCAGCAGTTACCTCTACTCCTACGAGCAGTACTTC,CASSYLYSYEQYF
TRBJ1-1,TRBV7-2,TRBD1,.,TGTGCCAGCAGCAAAACAGGGGGGCCGGCTGAAGCTTTCTTT,CASSKTGGPAEAFF
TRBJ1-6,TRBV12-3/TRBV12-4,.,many,TGTGCCAGCAGCGACCCCCTGGGCCGTTCACCCCTCCACTTT,CASSDPLGRSPLHF
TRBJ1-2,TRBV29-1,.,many,TGCAGCGTGTCCCGGGAAGAGGGCTATGGCTACACCTTC,CSVSREEGYGYTF
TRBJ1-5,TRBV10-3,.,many,TGTGCCATCAGTGAGTCAGGATGGCAGCCCCAGCATTTT,CAISESGWQPQHF
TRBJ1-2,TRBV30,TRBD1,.,TGTGTCTACTCGGACAGGGCGGACTATGGCTACACCTTC,CVYSDRADYGYTF
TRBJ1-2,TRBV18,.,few,TGTGCCAGCTCACCGACGGGAATAGCTAACTATGGCTACACCTTC,CASSPTGIANYGYTF
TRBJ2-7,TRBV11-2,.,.,TGTGCCAGCAGCTTAGTAGCCGCCGGGGCCTCCTCCTACGAGCAGTACTTC,CASSLVAAGASSYEQYF
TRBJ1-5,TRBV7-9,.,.,TGTGCCAGCAGCGCTACAGGGTTGAGTCAGCCCCAGCATTTT,CASSATGLSQPQHF
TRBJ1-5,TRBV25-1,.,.,TGTGCCAGCAGTTCCAGTGTTGGCAATCAGCCCCAGCATTTT,CASSSSVGNQPQHF
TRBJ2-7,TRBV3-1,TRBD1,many,TGTGCCAGCAGCCAAGACGACAGGGCCGAGCAGTACTTC,CASSQDDRAEQYF
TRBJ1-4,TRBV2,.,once,TGTGCCAGCAGTGAAGTCAGGGATACAACTAATGAAAAACTGTTTTTT,CASSEVRDTTNEKLFF
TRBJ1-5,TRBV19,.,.,TGTGCCACCTCTTACAGCGAAAATCAGCCCCAGCATTTT,CATSYSENQPQHF
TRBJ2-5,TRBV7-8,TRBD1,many,TGTGCCAGCAGCTCCGACAGGGGTCGTAGGGAGACCCAGTACTTC,CASSSDRGRRETQYF
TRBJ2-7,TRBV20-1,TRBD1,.,TGCAGTGCTAGAGATATGTGGGGACAGGCGGACCTCCCGGTGATCTACGAGCAGTACTTC,CSARDMWGQADLPVIYEQYF
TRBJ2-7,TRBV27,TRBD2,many,TGTGCCAGCAGTTTATCTCGCGTGGGAGGGGTCGACTACGAGCAGTACTTC,CASSLSRVGGVDYEQYF
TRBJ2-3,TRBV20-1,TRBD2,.,TGCAGTGCTAGGCCCCTAGCGGGGGGAAGGACAGATACGCAGTATTTT,CSARPLAGGRTDTQYF
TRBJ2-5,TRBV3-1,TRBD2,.,TGTGCCAGCAGCCAAGAGGGGTTGACTAGCCTGGGCGAGACCCAGTACTTC,CASSQEGLTSLGETQYF
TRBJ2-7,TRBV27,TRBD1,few,TGTGCCAGCAGTTTGTCAGGGGGCCGCTACGAGCAGTACTTC,CASSLSGGRYEQYF
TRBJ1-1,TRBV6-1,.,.,TGTGCCAGCAGACCCCGGGGCCCTTTT,CASRPRGPF
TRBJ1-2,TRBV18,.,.,TGTGCCAGCTCACCGGGCAGGGATGGCTATGGCTACACCTTC,CASSPGRDGYGYTF
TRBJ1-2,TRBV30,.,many,TGTGCCTCGGAGGGCCCCCCAGACTATGGCTACACCTTC,CASEGPPDYGYTF
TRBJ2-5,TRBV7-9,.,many,TGTGCCAGCAGCTATCTGAGGAGGGGTGGAGAGACCCAGTACTTC,CASSYLRRGGETQYF
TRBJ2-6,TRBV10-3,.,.,TGTGCCATCAGTGACGGTGGGTATGGGGCCAACGTCCTGACTTTC,CAISDGGYGANVLTF
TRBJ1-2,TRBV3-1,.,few,TGTGCCAGCAGCCAAGGAGCAGGAGCAATTTCTTATGGCTACACCTTC,CASSQGAGAISYGYTF